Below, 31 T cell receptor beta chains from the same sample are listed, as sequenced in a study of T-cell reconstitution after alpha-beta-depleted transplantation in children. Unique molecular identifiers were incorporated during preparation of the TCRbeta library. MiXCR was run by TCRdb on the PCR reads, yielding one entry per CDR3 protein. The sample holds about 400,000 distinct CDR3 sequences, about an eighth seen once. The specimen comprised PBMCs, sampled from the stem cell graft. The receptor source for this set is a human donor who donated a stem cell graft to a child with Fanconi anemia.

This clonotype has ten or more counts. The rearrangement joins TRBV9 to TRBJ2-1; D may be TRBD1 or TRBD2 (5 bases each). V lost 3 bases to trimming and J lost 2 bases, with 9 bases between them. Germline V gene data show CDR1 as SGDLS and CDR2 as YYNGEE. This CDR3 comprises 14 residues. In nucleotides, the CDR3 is TGTGCCAGCAGCGGGGGGAGCGCCTACAATGAGCAGTTCTTC. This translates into CASSGGSAYNEQFF.

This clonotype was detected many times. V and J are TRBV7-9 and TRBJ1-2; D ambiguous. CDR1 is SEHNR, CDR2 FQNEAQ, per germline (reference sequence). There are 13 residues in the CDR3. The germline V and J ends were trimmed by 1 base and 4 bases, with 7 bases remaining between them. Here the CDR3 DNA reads TGTGCCAGCAGCTTAGAAGGAACCTATGGCTACACCTTC. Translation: CASSLEGTYGYTF.

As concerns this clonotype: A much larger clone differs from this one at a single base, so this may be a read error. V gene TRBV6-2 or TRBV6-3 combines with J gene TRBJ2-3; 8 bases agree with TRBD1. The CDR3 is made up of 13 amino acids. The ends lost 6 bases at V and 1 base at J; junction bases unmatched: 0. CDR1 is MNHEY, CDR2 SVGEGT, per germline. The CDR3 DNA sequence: TGTGCCAGCAGGGGACAGGGCACAGATACGCAGTATTTT. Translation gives CASRGQGTDTQYF.

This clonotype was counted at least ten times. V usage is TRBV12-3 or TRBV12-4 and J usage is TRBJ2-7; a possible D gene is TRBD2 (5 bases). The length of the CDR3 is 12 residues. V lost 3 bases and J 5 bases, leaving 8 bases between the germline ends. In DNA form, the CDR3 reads TGTGCCAGCAGTTTTACCGGGGACGAGCAGTACGTC. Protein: CASSFTGDEQYV.

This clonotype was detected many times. CDR3 nucleotide sequence: TGCGCCAGCAGCCAGGGGTGGGGTTCTGGGGCCAACGTCCTGACTTTC. Residues: CASSQGWGSGANVLTF. The chain combines TRBV4-3 with TRBJ2-6; no reliable D call. There are 16 residues in the CDR3. Trimming removed 3 bases at V and 1 base at J, with 10 bases between. Germline V CDR1 and CDR2: LGHNA, YSLEER.

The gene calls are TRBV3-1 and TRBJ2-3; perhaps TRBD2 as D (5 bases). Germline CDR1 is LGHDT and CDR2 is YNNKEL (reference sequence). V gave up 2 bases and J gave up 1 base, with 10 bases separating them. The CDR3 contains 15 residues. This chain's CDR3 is CASSQWETGTDTQYF. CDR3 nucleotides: TGTGCCAGCAGCCAATGGGAGACTGGCACAGATACGCAGTATTTT.

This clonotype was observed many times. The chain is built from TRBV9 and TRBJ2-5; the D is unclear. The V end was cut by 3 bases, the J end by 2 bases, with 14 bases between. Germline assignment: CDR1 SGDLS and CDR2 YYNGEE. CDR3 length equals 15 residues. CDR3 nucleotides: TGTGCCAGCAGCGCCTGGATAGGGAATCAAGAGACCCAGTACTTC. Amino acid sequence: CASSAWIGNQETQYF. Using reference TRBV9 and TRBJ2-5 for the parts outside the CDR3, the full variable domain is DSGVTQTPKHLITATGQRVTLRCSPRSGDLSVYWYQQSLDQGLQFLIQYYNGEERAKGNILERFSAQQFPDLHSELNLSSLELGDSALYFCASSAWIGNQETQYFGPGTRLLVL.

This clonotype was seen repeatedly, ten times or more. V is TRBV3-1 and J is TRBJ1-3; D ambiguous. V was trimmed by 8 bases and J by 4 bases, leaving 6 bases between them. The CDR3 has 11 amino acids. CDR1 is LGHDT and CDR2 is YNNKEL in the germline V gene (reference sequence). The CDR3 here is CASLQGNTIYF. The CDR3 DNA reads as TGTGCCAGCTTACAGGGAAACACCATATATTTT.

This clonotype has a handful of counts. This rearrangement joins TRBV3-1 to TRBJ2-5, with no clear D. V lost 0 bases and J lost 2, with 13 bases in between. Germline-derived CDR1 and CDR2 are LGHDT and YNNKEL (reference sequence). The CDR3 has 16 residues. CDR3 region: CASSQERSGQQETQYF. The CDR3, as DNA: TGTGCCAGCAGCCAAGAACGGAGTGGGCAGCAAGAGACCCAGTACTTC.

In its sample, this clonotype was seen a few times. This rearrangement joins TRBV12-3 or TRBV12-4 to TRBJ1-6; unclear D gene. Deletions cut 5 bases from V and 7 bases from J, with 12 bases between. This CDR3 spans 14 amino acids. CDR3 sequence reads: CASSLQSLNSPLHF. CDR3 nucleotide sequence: TGTGCCAGCAGTCTTCAATCCCTAAATTCACCCCTCCACTTT.

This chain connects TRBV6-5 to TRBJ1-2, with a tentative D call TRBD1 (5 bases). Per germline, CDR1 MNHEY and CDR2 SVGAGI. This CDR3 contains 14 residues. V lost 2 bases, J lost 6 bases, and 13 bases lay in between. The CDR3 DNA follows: TGTGCCAGCAGTTACGATGGGGGGAAGGATGGCTACACCTTC. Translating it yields CASSYDGGKDGYTF.

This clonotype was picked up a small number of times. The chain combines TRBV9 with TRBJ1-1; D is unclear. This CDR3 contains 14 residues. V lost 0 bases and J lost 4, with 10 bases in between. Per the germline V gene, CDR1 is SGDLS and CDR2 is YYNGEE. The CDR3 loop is CASSVEIRATEAFF. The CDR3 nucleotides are TGTGCCAGCAGCGTAGAGATAAGGGCCACTGAAGCTTTCTTT.

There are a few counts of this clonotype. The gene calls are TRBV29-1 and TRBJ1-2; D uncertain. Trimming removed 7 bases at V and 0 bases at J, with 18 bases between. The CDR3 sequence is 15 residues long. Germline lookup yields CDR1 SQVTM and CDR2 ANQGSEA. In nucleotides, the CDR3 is TGCAGCGCCGAGGGTTTAGGACCTACTAACTATGGCTACACCTTC. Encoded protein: CSAEGLGPTNYGYTF. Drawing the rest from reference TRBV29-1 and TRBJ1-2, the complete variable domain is SAVISQKPSRDICQRGTSLTIQCQVDSQVTMMFWYRQQPGQSLTLIATANQGSEATYESGFVIDKFPISRPNLTFSTLTVSNMSPEDSSIYLCSAEGLGPTNYGYTFGSGTRLTVV.

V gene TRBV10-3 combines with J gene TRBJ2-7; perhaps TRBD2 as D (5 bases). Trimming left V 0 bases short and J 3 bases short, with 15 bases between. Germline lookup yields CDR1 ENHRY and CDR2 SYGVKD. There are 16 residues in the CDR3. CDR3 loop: CAISESEGLENYEQYF. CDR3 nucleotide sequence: TGTGCCATCAGTGAGTCAGAAGGACTCGAGAACTACGAGCAGTACTTC.

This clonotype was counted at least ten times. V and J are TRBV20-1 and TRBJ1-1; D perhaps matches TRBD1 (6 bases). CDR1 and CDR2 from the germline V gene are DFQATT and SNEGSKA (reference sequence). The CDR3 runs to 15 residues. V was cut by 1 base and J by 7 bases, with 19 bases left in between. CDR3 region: CSARVSGAPRVEAFF. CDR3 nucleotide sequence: TGCAGTGCTAGAGTGTCGGGGGCCCCGAGGGTTGAAGCTTTCTTT.

The CDR3 DNA reads TGTGCCAGCAGTTTCGGGGGTTCCTATAATTCACCCCTCCACTTT. Its translation: CASSFGGSYNSPLHF. The chain combines TRBV27 with TRBJ1-6; D perhaps matches TRBD1 (5 bases). Trimming took 3 bases from V and 1 from J, leaving 7 bases between them. This CDR3 region has 15 residues. The germline V gene has CDR1 MNHEY and CDR2 SMNVEV (reference sequence).

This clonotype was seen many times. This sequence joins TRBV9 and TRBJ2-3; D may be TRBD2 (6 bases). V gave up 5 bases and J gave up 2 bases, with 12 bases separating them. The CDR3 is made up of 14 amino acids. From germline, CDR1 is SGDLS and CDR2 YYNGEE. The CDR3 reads CASRRGVTTDTQYF. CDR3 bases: TGTGCCAGCAGACGCGGGGTAACCACAGATACGCAGTATTTT.

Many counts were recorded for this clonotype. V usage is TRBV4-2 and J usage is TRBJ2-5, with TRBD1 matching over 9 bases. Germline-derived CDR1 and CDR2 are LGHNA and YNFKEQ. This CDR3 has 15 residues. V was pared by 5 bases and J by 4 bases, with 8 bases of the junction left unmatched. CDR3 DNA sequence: TGTGCCAGCAGCAAAAACAGGGGGCAGGGAGAGACCCAGTACTTC. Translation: CASSKNRGQGETQYF.

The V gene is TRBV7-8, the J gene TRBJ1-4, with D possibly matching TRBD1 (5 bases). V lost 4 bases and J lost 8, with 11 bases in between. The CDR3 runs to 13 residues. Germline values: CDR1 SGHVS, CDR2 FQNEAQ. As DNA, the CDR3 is TGTGCCAGCAGCTATGGGGGGAAAGAAAAACTGTTTTTT. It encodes CASSYGGKEKLFF.

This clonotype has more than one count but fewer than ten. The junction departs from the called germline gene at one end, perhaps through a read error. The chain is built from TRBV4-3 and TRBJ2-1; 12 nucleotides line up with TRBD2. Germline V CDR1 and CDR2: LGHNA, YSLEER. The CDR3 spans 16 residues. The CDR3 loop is CASSQGPLAGGKELFF. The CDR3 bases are TGCGCCAGCAGCCAAGGTCCCCTAGCGGGGGGGAAAGAGCTGTTCTTC.

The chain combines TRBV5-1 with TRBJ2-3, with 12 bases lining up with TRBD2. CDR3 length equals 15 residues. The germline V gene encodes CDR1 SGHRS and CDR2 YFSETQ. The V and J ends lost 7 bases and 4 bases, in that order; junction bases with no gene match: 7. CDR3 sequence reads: CASGGTSGLADTQYF. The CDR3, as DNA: TGCGCCAGCGGAGGGACTAGCGGGTTAGCAGATACGCAGTATTTT.

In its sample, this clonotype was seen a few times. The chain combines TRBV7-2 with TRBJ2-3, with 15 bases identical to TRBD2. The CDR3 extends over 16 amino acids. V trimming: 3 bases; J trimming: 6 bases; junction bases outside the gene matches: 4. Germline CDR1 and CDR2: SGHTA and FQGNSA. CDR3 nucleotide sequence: TGTGCCAGCAGCTTCTGGGGGACTAGCGGGGGGGATACGCAGTATTTT. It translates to CASSFWGTSGGDTQYF.

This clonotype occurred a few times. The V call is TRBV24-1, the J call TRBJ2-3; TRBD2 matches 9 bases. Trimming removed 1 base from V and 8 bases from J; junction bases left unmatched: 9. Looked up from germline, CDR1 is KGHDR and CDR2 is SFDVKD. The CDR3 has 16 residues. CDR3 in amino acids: CATSDFDSGGGGTQYF. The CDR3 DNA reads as TGTGCCACCAGTGATTTTGATAGCGGGGGAGGAGGTACGCAGTATTTT.

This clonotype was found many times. This chain's CDR3 is CASSPTPGQGTYEQYF. In nucleotides, the CDR3 is TGTGCCAGCTCACCTACACCGGGACAGGGGACCTACGAGCAGTACTTC. This chain joins TRBV18 and TRBJ2-7; 10 nucleotides line up with TRBD1. The germline CDR1 and CDR2 sequences are KGHSH and LQKENI. CDR3 length: 16 residues. The V gene end was trimmed by 3 bases and the J gene end by 2 bases; junction bases not matched to a gene: 7.

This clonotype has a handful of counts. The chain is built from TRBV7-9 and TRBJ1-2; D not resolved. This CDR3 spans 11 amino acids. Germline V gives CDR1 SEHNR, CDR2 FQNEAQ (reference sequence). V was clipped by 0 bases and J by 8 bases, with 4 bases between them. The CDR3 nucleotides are TGTGCCAGCAGCTTAGCTAGCGGCTACACCTTC. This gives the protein CASSLASGYTF.

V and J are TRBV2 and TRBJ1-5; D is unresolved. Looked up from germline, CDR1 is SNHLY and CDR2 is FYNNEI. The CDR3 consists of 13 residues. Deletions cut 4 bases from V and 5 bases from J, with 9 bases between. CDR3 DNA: TGTGCCAGCAGTGGGGAGGAGGATCAGCCCCAGCATTTT. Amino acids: CASSGEEDQPQHF.

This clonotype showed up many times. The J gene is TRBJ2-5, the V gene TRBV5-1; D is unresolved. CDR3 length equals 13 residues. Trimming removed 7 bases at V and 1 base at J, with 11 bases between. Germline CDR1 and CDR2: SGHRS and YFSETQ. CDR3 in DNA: TGCGCCAGCCGTGAGAGCCTCCAAGAGACCCAGTACTTC. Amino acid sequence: CASRESLQETQYF.

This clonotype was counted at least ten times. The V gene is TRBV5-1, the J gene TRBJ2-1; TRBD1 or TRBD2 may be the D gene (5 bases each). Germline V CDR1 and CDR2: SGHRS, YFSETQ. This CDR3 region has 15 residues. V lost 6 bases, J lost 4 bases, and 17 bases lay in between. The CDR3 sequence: CASINGAGSYNEQFF. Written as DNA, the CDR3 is TGCGCCAGCATCAACGGGGCAGGTAGTTACAATGAGCAGTTCTTC. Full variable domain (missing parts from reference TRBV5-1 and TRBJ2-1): KAGVTQTPRYLIKTRGQQVTLSCSPISGHRSVSWYQQTPGQGLQFLFEYFSETQRNKGNFPGRFSGRQFSNSRSEMNVSTLELGDSALYLCASINGAGSYNEQFFGPGTRLTVL.

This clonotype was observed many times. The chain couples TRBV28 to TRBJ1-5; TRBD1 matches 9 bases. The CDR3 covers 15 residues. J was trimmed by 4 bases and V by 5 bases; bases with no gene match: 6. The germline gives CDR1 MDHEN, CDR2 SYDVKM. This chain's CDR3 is CASSPVTGGNQPQHF. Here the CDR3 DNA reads TGTGCCAGCAGTCCAGTGACAGGGGGGAATCAGCCCCAGCATTTT. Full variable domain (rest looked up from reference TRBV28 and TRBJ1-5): DVKVTQSSRYLVKRTGEKVFLECVQDMDHENMFWYRQDPGLGLRLIYFSYDVKMKEKGDIPEGYSVSREKKERFSLILESASTNQTSMYLCASSPVTGGNQPQHFGDGTRLSIL.

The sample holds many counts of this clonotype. The CDR3 DNA follows: TGTGCCAGCACTTTTCCAGGGGGGACACCGAATTCACCCCTCCACTTT. It is translated as CASTFPGGTPNSPLHF. The chain links TRBV6-5 to TRBJ1-6, with 7 positions matching TRBD1. This CDR3 region has 16 residues. The germline CDR1 and CDR2 sequences are MNHEY and SVGAGI. The V gene end was trimmed by 7 bases and the J gene end by 7 bases; junction bases not matched to a gene: 13.

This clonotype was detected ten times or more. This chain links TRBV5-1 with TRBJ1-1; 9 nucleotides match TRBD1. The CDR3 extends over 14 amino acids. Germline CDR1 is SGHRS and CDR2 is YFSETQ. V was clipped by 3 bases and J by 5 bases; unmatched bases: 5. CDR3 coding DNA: TGCGCCAGCAGCTCCGGGACAGGGAGAACTGAAGCTTTCTTT. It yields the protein CASSSGTGRTEAFF.